A selection of T cell receptor beta chains follows, all from one sample in a study of blood T cell repertoires in COVID-19. Profiling relied on immunoSEQ multiplex PCR, and the TCRdb table lists in-frame clones only, not all of them. The data show about 180,000 clones, with more than 65% seen just once and around 8.1% held by the top ten. The sample taken for sequencing was peripheral blood. Receptors were obtained from a woman aged 55-69 years with COVID-19, enrolled during active disease. The CDR3 runs from the conserved cysteine through the conserved F or W. Each record gives: V gene, J gene, CDR3 length, CDR3 protein.

v_call: TRBV5-1
j_call: TRBJ2-2
cdr3_length: 15
cdr3_aa: CASSGGAGVNGELFF

v_call: TRBV6-5
j_call: TRBJ2-5
cdr3_length: 16
cdr3_aa: CASSYSGLAGVETQYF

v_call: TRBV15
j_call: TRBJ2-2
cdr3_length: 16
cdr3_aa: CATSRDRSANTGELFF

v_call: TRBV27
j_call: TRBJ1-3
cdr3_length: 16
cdr3_aa: CASSLSQSLSGNTIYF

v_call: TRBV7-9
j_call: TRBJ2-6
cdr3_length: 14
cdr3_aa: CASSFGSGANVLTF

v_call: TRBV4-1
j_call: TRBJ1-1
cdr3_length: 18
cdr3_aa: CASSQEFLTGTGNAEAFF

v_call: TRBV7-3
j_call: TRBJ1-2
cdr3_length: 13
cdr3_aa: CASSHGQGGGYTF

v_call: TRBV5-5
j_call: TRBJ1-3
cdr3_length: 15
cdr3_aa: CASSAEGDWGNTIYF

v_call: TRBV2
j_call: TRBJ1-1
cdr3_length: 17
cdr3_aa: CASSTTLTGTGGLEAFF

v_call: TRBV6-6
j_call: TRBJ1-5
cdr3_length: 12
cdr3_aa: CASSYPDQPQHF

v_call: TRBV2
j_call: TRBJ2-1
cdr3_length: 14
cdr3_aa: CASSPRTGYNEQFF

v_call: TRBV6-4
j_call: TRBJ2-1
cdr3_length: 13
cdr3_aa: CASSGDRYAEQFF

v_call: TRBV2
j_call: TRBJ1-1
cdr3_length: 15
cdr3_aa: CASKGTGGLNTEAFF

v_call: TRBV5-1
j_call: TRBJ2-1
cdr3_length: 14
cdr3_aa: CASSREGPYNEQFF

v_call: TRBV5-6
j_call: TRBJ1-4
cdr3_length: 13
cdr3_aa: CASSSARNEKLFF

v_call: TRBV30
j_call: TRBJ2-4
cdr3_length: 15
cdr3_aa: CAWSVRGSAKNIQYF

v_call: TRBV10-1
j_call: TRBJ2-4
cdr3_length: 18
cdr3_aa: CASSSDTGSYLAKNIQYF

v_call: TRBV19
j_call: TRBJ2-1
cdr3_length: 13
cdr3_aa: CASSPGQYNEQFF

v_call: TRBV28
j_call: TRBJ1-2
cdr3_length: 14
cdr3_aa: CASCHLGEKRGYTF

v_call: TRBV5-1
j_call: TRBJ1-1
cdr3_length: 15
cdr3_aa: CASSLEQSSNTEAFF

v_call: TRBV11-3
j_call: TRBJ2-1
cdr3_length: 14
cdr3_aa: CASSLEGMDDEQFF

v_call: TRBV15
j_call: TRBJ2-2
cdr3_length: 15
cdr3_aa: CATSRERRATGELFF

v_call: TRBV7-3
j_call: TRBJ2-6
cdr3_length: 16
cdr3_aa: CASSFISGEGANVLTF

v_call: TRBV4-1
j_call: TRBJ1-4
cdr3_length: 14
cdr3_aa: CASSQGLRGEKLFF

v_call: TRBV6-2/TRBV6-3
j_call: TRBJ1-4
cdr3_length: 11
cdr3_aa: CASSYGGKLFF

v_call: TRBV3-1/TRBV3-2
j_call: TRBJ2-7
cdr3_length: 13
cdr3_aa: CASSLQGRDEQYF

v_call: TRBV2
j_call: TRBJ1-6
cdr3_length: 12
cdr3_aa: CASSVLYSPLHF

v_call: TRBV1
j_call: TRBJ1-3
cdr3_length: 17
cdr3_aa: CTSSLTRPPGSGNTIYF